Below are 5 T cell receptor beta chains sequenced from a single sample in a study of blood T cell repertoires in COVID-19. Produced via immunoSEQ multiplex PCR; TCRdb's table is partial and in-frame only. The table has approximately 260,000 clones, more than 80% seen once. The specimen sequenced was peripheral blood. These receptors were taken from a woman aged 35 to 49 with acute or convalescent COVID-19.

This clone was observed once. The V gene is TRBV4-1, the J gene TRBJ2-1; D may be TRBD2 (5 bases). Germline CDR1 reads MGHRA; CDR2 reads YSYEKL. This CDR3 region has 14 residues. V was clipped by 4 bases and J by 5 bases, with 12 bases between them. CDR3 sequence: CASSRGRGHNEQFF. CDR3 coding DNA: TGCGCCAGCAGCCGAGGGAGAGGGCACAATGAGCAGTTCTTC.

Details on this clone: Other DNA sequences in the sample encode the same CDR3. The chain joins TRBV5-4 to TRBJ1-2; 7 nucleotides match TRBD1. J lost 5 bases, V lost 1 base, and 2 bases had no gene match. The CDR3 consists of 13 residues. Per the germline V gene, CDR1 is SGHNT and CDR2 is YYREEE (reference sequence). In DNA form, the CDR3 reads TGTGCCAGCAGCTTGAACAGGGGATATGGCTACACCTTC. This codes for CASSLNRGYGYTF. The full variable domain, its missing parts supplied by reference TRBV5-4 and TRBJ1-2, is ETGVTQSPTHLIKTRGQQVTLRCSSQSGHNTVSWYQQALGQGPQFIFQYYREEENGRGNFPPRFSGLQFPNYSSELNVNALELDDSALYLCASSLNRGYGYTFGSGTRLTVV.

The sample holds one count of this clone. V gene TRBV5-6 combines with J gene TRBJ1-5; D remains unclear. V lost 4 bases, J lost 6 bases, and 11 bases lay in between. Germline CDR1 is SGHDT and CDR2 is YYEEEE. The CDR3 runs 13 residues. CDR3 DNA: TGTGCCAGCAGCGAAGGCGGTGGTCAGCCCCAGCATTTT. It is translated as CASSEGGGQPQHF.

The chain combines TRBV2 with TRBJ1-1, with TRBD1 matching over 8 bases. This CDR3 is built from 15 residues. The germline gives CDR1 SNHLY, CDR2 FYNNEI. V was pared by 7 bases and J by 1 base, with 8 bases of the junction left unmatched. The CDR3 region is CASMDQGAKNTEAFF. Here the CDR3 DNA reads TGTGCCAGCATGGATCAGGGGGCCAAGAACACTGAAGCTTTCTTT.

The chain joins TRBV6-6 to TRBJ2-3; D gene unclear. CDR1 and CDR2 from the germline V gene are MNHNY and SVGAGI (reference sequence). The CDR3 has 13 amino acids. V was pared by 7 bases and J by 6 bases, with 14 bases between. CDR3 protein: CASTDSPRDTQYF. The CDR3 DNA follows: TGTGCCAGCACCGATTCGCCACGGGATACGCAGTATTTT.